Listed here is a single T cell receptor beta chain. Antigen unknown. Only one base separates this from a far larger clonotype, so it likely reflects a read error. As for time point: newly diagnosed GD, antithyroid drugs for less than 3 months. Construction of the TCR library relied on RNA isolated from PBMCs. This sample was included in a study of regulatory T cells in long-lasting Graves disease. Findings and limits, study-wide: Reduced TCR diversity was observed in persistent Graves' patients versus newly diagnosed patients.

V was pared by 4 bases and J by 4 bases, with 8 bases between. CDR3 length: 13 amino acids. Germline V gene lookup returns CDR1 MNHEY and CDR2 SVGAGI. Arm-PCR of CDR3 regions and iRepertoire HTBI primers were the basis on which TCR beta libraries were built. TCRdb ran MiXCR on the multiplex PCR reads and lists one entry per CDR3 protein. The top ten clones hold 13% to 15% of a sample with 250,000 to 300,000 distinct CDR3 sequences, approximately 20% of them seen once. The same data also went into a second study, on T cells in Graves' hyperthyroidism and ophthalmopathy.

The sequencing here drew on peripheral blood mononuclear cells (PBMCs), taken at new diagnosis, from a patient treated with antithyroid drugs. This receptor was obtained from a woman in her twenties or thirties with Graves disease. The J gene is TRBJ2-1, the V gene TRBV6-5; TRBD1 or TRBD2 may be the D gene (5 bases each). The CDR3, as DNA: TGTGCCAGCAGTTGGGACGGGTACAATGAGCAGTTCTTC. Amino acid sequence: CASSWDGYNEQFF.